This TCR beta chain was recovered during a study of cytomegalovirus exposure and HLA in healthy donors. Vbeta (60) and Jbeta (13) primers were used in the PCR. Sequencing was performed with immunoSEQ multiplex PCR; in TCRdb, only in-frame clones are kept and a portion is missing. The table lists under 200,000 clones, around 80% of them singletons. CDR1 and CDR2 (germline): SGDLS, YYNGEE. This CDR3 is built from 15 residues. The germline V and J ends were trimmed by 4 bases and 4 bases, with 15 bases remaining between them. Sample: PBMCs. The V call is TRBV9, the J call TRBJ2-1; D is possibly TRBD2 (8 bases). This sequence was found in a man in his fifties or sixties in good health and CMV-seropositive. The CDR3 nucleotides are TGTGCCAGCAGCAAGGGGGCGGGGGGTTACAATGAGCAGTTCTTC. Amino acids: CASSKGAGGYNEQFF.